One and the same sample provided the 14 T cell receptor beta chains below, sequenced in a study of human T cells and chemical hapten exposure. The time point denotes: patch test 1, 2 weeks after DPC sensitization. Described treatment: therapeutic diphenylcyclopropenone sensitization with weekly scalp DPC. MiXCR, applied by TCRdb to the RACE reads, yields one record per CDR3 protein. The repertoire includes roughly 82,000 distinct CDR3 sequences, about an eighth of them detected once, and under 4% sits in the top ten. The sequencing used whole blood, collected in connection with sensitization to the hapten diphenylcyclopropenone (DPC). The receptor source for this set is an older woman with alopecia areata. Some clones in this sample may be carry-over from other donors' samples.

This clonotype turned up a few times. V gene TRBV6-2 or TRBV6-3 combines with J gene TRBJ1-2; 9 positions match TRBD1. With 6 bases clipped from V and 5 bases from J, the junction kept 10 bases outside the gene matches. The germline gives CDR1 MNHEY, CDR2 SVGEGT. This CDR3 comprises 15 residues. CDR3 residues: CASSLSGQGRYGYTF. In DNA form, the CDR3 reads TGTGCCAGCAGCTTAAGCGGACAGGGGCGGTATGGCTACACCTTC.

The CDR3 DNA follows: TGCAGTGCTAGATCCTTGGCGGCTGTTCAAGAGACCCAGTACTTC. As protein: CSARSLAAVQETQYF. This rearrangement joins TRBV20-1 to TRBJ2-5; D is uncertain. The length of the CDR3 is 15 residues. Germline CDR1 reads DFQATT; CDR2 reads SNEGSKA (reference sequence). V was cut by 2 bases and J by 2 bases, with 15 bases left in between.

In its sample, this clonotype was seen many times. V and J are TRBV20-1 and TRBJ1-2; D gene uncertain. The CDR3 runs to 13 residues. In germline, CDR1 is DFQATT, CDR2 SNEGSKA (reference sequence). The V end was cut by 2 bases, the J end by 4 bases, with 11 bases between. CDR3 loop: CSARTERTYGYTF. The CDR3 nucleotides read TGCAGTGCTAGAACAGAGAGGACCTATGGCTACACCTTC.

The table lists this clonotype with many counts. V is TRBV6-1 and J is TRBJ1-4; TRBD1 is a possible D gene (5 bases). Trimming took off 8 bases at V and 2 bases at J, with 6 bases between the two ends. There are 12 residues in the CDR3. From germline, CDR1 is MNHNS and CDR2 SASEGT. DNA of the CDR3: TGTGCCAGCCGACAGACTAATGAAAAACTGTTTTTT. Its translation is CASRQTNEKLFF.

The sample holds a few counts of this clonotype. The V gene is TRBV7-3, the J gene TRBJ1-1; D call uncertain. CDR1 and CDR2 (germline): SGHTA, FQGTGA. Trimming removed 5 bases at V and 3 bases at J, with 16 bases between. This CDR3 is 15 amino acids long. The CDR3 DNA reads TGTGCCAGCAGCCCCTATGGACGCAGTGACACTGAAGCTTTCTTT. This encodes CASSPYGRSDTEAFF.

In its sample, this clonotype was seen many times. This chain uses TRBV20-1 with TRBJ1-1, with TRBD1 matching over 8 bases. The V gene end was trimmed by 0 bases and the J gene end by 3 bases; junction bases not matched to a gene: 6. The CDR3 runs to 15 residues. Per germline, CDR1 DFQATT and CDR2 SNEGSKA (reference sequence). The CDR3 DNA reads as TGCAGTGCTAGAGATCCGACAGGGGATGACACTGAAGCTTTCTTT. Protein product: CSARDPTGDDTEAFF.

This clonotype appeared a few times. CDR3 sequence (DNA): TGCAGCGTTGAGTGGACCTCCGAGGGGGGCAATCAGCCCCAGCATTTT. Protein: CSVEWTSEGGNQPQHF. The chain has TRBV29-1 and TRBJ1-5; possibly TRBD1 for D (6 bases). The CDR3 spans 16 residues. The V gene's germline CDR1 is SQVTM and CDR2 ANQGSEA. V dropped 3 bases and J dropped 2 bases, with 17 bases sitting between them.

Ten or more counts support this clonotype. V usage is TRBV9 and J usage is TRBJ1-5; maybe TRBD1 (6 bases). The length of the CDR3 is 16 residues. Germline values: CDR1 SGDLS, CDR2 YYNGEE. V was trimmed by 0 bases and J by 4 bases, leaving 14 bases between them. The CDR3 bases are TGTGCCAGCAGCGTAGCGAGAGCAAGGGGGAATCAGCCCCAGCATTTT. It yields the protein CASSVARARGNQPQHF.

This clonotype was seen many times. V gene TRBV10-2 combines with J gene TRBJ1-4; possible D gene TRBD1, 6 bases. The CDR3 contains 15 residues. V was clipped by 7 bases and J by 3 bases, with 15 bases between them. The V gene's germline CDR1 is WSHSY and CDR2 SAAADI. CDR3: CASKPGEVSNEKLFF. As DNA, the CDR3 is TGCGCCAGCAAACCAGGGGAGGTTTCTAATGAAAAACTGTTTTTT.

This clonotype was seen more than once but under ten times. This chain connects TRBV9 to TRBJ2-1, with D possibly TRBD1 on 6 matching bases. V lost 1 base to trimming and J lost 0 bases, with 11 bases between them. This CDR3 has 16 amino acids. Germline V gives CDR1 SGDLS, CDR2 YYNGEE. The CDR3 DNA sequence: TGTGCCAGCAGCGTAACAGGGTCCCTCTCCTACAATGAGCAGTTCTTC. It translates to CASSVTGSLSYNEQFF.

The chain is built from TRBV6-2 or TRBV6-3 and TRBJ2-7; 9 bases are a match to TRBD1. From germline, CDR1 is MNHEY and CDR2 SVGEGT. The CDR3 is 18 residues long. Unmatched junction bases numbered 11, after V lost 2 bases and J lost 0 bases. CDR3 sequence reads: CASSYPNPGQGISYEQYF. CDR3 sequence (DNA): TGTGCCAGCAGTTACCCGAACCCGGGACAGGGAATCTCCTACGAGCAGTACTTC.

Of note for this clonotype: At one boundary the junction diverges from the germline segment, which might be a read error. The CDR3 is CASSWSQPSYDQYF. The CDR3 DNA is TGTGCCAGCAGCTGGAGCCAACCCTCCTACGATCAGTACTTC. V gene TRBV7-2 combines with J gene TRBJ2-7, with no clear D. The CDR3 totals 14 residues. Germline values: CDR1 SGHTA, CDR2 FQGNSA.

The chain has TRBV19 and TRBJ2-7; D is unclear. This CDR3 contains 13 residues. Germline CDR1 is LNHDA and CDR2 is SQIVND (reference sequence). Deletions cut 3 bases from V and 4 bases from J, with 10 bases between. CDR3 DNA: TGTGCCAGTAGTATCTCGGTGGGATACGAGCAGTACTTC. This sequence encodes CASSISVGYEQYF. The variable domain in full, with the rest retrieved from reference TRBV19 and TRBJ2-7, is DGGITQSPKYLFRKEGQNVTLSCEQNLNHDAMYWYRQDPGQGLRLIYYSQIVNDFQKGDIAEGYSVSREKKESFPLTVTSAQKNPTAFYLCASSISVGYEQYFGPGTRLTVT.

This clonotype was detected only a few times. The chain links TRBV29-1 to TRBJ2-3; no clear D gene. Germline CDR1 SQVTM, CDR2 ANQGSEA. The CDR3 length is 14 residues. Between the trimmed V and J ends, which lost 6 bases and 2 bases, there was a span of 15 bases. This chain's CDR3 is CSVIRKSITDTQYF. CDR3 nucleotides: TGCAGCGTGATCAGGAAATCCATCACAGATACGCAGTATTTT.